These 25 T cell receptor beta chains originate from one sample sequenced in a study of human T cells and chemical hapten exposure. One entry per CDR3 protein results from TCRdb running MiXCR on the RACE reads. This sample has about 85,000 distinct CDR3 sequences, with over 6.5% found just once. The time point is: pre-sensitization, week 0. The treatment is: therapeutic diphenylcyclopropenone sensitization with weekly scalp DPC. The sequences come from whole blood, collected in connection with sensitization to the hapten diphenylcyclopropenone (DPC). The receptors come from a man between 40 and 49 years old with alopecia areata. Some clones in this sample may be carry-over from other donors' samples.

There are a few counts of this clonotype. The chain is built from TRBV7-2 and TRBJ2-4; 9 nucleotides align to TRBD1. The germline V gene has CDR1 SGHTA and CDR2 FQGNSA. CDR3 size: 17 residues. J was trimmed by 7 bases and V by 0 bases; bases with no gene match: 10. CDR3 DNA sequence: TGTGCCAGCAGCTTAGCATCAGGAACAGGGGGCCAGAACATTCAGTACTTC. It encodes CASSLASGTGGQNIQYF.

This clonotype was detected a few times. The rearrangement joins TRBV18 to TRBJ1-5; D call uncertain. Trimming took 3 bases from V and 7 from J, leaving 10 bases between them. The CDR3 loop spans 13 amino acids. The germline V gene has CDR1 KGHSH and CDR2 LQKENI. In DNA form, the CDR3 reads TGTGCCAGCTCACCGTTAGAGGACCAGCCCCAGCATTTT. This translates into CASSPLEDQPQHF. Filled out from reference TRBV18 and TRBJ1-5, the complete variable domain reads NAGVMQNPRHLVRRRGQEARLRCSPMKGHSHVYWYRQLPEEGLKFMVYLQKENIIDESGMPKERFSAEFPKEGPSILRIQQVVRGDSAAYFCASSPLEDQPQHFGDGTRLSIL.

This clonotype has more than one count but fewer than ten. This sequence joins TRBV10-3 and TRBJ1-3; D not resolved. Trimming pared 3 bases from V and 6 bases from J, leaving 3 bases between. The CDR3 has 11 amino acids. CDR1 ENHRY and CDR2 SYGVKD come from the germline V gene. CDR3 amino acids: CAISEENTIYF. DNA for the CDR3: TGTGCCATCAGTGAAGAAAACACCATATATTTT.

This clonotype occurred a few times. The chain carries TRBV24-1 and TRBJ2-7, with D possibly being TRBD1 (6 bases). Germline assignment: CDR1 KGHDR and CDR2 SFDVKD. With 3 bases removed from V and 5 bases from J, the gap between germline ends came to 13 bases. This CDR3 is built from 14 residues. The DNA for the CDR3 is TGTGCCACCAGTGATCCACAGGGAGCCCACGAGCAGTACTTC. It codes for CATSDPQGAHEQYF.

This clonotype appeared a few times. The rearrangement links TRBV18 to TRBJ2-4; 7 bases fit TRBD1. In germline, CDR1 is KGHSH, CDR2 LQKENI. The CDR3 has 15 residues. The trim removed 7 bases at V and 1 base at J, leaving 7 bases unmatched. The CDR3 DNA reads TGTGCCAGCTGCAGGGACAGCGTGGCCAAAAACATTCAGTACTTC. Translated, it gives CASCRDSVAKNIQYF.

CDR3: CASSLVGPEEQYF. CDR3 nucleotide sequence: TGCGCCAGCAGCTTGGTAGGGCCGGAGGAGCAGTACTTC. This chain links TRBV5-1 with TRBJ2-7; D gene unclear. Germline V gene sequence: CDR1 SGHRS, CDR2 YFSETQ. There are 13 residues in the CDR3. V gave up 0 bases and J gave up 7 bases, with 11 bases separating them.

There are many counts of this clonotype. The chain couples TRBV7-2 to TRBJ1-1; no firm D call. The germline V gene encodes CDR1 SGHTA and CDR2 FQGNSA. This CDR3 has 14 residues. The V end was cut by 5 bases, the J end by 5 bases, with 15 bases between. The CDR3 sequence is CASSPRLLGTEAFF. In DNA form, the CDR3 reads TGTGCCAGCAGCCCCCGGTTGTTGGGGACTGAAGCTTTCTTT.

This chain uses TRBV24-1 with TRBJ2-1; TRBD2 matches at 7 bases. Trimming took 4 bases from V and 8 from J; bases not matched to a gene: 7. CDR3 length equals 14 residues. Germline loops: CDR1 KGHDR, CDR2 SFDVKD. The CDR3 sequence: CATSEVTSPDEQFF. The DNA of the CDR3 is TGTGCCACCAGTGAGGTGACTAGCCCCGATGAGCAGTTCTTC.

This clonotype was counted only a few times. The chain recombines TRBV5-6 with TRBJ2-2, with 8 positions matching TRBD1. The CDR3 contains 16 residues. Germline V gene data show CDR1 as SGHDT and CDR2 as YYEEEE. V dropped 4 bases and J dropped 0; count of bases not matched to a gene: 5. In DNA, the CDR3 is TGTGCCAGCAGCGGCTTGGGACAGGCGAACACCGGGGAGCTGTTTTTT. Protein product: CASSGLGQANTGELFF.

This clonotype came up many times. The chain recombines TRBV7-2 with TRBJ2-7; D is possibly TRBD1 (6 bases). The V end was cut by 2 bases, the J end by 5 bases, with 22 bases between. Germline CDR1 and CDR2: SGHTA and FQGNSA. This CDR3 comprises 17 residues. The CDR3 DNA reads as TGTGCCAGCAGCTTACAATGGGTGGGGCAGGGACATAACGAGCAGTACTTC. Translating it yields CASSLQWVGQGHNEQYF. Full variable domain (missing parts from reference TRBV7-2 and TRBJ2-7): GAGVSQSPSNKVTEKGKDVELRCDPISGHTALYWYRQSLGQGLEFLIYFQGNSAPDKSGLPSDRFSAERTGGSVSTLTIQRTQQEDSAVYLCASSLQWVGQGHNEQYFGPGTRLTVT.

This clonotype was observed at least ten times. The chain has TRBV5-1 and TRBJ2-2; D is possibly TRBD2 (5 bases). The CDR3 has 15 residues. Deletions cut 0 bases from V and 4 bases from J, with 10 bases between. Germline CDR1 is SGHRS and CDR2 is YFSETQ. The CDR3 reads CASSLETIGTGELFF. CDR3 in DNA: TGCGCCAGCAGCTTGGAGACTATAGGCACCGGGGAGCTGTTTTTT.

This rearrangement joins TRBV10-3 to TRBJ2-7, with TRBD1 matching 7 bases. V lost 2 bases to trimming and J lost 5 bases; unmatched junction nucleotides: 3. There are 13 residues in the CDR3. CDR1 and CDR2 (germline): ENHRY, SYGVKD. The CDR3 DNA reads TGTGCCATCAGTGAGGAGACAGGGCACGAGCAGTACGTC. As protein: CAISEETGHEQYV.

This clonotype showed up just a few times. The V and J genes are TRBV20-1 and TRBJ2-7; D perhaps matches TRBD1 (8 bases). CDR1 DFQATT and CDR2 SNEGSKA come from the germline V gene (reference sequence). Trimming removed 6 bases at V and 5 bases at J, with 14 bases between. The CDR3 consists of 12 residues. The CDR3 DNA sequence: TGCAGTGCCCAACAGGGGGGGGACGAGCAGTACTTC. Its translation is CSAQQGGDEQYF.

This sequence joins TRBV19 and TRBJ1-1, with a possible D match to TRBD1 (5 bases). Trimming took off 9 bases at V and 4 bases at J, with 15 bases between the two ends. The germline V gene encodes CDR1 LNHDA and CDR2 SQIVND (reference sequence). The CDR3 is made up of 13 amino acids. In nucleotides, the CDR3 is TGTGCCAGCATGAGGGGCAGGGCCACTGAAGCTTTCTTT. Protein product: CASMRGRATEAFF.

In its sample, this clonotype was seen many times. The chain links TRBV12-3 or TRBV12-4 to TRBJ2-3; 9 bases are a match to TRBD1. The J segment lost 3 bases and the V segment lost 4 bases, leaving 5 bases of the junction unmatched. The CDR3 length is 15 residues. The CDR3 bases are TGTGCCAGCAGTTCATCGACAGGGGGGACAGATACGCAGTATTTT. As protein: CASSSSTGGTDTQYF.

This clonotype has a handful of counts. The CDR3 coding sequence is TGTGCCATCAGTGAGTCGATGGCGGGACAAAACAATGAGCAGTTCTTC. As protein: CAISESMAGQNNEQFF. The chain carries TRBV10-3 and TRBJ2-1; D is perhaps TRBD1 or TRBD2 (6 bases each). The CDR3 length is 16 residues. Germline V lookup: CDR1 ENHRY, CDR2 SYGVKD. The V end lost 0 bases, the J end lost 5 bases, and 14 bases lay between the germline ends.

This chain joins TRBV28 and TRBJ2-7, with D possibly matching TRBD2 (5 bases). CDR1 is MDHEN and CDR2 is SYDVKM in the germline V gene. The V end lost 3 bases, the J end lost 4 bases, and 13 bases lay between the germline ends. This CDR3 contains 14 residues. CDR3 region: CASSFRRRGYEQYF. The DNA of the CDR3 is TGTGCCAGCAGTTTCCGACGGAGAGGGTACGAGCAGTACTTC. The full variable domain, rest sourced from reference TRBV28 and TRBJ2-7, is DVKVTQSSRYLVKRTGEKVFLECVQDMDHENMFWYRQDPGLGLRLIYFSYDVKMKEKGDIPEGYSVSREKKERFSLILESASTNQTSMYLCASSFRRRGYEQYFGPGTRLTVT.

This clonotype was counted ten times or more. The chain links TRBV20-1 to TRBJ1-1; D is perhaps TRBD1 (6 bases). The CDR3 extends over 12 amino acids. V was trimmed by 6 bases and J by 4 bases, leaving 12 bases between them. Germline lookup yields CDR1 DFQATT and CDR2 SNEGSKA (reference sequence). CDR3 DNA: TGCAGTGCGAAAACAGGGATCACTGAAGCTTTCTTT. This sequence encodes CSAKTGITEAFF.

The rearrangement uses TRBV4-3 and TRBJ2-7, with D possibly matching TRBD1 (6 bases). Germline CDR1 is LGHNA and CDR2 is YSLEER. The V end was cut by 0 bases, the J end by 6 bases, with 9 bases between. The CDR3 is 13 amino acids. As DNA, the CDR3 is TGCGCCAGCAGCCAAGAATGGGGGCGCGAGCAGTACGTC. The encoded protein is CASSQEWGREQYV.

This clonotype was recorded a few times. The DNA for the CDR3 is TGTGCCAGCAGCCCCTACCCGACCCAGAACACTGAAGCTTTCTTT. It specifies CASSPYPTQNTEAFF. The chain uses TRBV3-1 and TRBJ1-1; D unresolved. This CDR3 comprises 15 residues. The V end lost 4 bases, the J end lost 1 base, and 13 bases lay between the germline ends. Germline lookup yields CDR1 LGHDT and CDR2 YNNKEL (reference sequence). Full variable domain (rest looked up from reference TRBV3-1 and TRBJ1-1): DTAVSQTPKYLVTQMGNDKSIKCEQNLGHDTMYWYKQDSKKFLKIMFSYNNKELIINETVPNRFSPKSPDKAHLNLHINSLELGDSAVYFCASSPYPTQNTEAFFGQGTRLTVV.

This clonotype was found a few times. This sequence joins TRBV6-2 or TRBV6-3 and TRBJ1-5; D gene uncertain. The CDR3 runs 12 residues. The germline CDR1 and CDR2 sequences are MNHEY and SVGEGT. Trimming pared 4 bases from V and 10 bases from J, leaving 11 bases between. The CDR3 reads CASSSSLGPQHF. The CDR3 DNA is TGTGCCAGCAGTTCCTCTTTGGGTCCCCAGCATTTT.

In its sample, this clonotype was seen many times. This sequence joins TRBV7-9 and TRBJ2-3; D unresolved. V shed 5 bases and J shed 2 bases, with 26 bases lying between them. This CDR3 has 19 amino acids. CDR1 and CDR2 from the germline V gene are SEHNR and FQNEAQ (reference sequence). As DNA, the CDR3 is TGTGCCAGCAGCACCCAGCGTTATCGGTCGGATTTAGCCACAGATACGCAGTATTTT. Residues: CASSTQRYRSDLATDTQYF.

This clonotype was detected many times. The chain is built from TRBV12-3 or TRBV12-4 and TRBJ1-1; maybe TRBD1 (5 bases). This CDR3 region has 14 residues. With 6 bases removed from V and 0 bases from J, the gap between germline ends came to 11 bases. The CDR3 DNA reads TGTGCCAGCAGGCCGGGACGGATGAACACTGAAGCTTTCTTT. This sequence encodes CASRPGRMNTEAFF.

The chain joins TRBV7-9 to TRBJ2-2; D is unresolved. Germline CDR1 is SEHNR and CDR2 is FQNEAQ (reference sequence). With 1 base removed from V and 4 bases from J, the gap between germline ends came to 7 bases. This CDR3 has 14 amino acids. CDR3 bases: TGTGCCAGCAGCTTAGTAGGGTCCACCGGGGAGCTGTTTTTT. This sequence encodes CASSLVGSTGELFF.

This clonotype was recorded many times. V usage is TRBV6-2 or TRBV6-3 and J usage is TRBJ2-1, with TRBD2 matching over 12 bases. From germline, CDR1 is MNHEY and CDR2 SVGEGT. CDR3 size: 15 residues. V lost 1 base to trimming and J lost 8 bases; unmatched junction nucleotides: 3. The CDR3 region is CASSYWTSGKDEQFF. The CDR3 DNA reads TGTGCCAGCAGTTACTGGACTAGCGGGAAGGATGAGCAGTTCTTC.